These 32 T cell receptor beta chains were all obtained from the same sample, sequenced in a study of T cell responses to AZD1222 COVID-19 vaccine. Profiling relied on immunoSEQ multiplex PCR, and the TCRdb table lists in-frame clones only, not all of them. The table records roughly 160,000 clones, just under 95% of them present only once. The sequencing here drew on peripheral blood, taken on day 0 of AZD1222 vaccination. These receptors were obtained from an adult in good health.

The V call is TRBV4-2, the J call TRBJ1-1; maybe TRBD1 (6 bases). V was shortened by 4 bases and J by 6 bases, with 18 bases between the two germline ends. Germline CDR1 is LGHNA and CDR2 is YNFKEQ. This CDR3 comprises 15 residues. The CDR3: CASSRNDQGSAEAFF. The CDR3 DNA reads TGTGCCAGCAGCCGAAACGATCAGGGGAGCGCTGAAGCTTTCTTT.

The chain has TRBV2 and TRBJ1-1; a weak D match, TRBD1 (5 bases). Deletions cut 1 base from V and 7 bases from J, with 13 bases between. Germline lookup yields CDR1 SNHLY and CDR2 FYNNEI. This CDR3 spans 14 amino acids. Here the CDR3 DNA reads TGTGCCAGCAGTGAAGTAGGCAGGGTGATTGAAGCTTTCTTT. It yields the protein CASSEVGRVIEAFF.

The genes are TRBV19 and TRBJ1-1, with 7 bases matching TRBD1. The germline gives CDR1 LNHDA, CDR2 SQIVND (reference sequence). V lost 7 bases, J lost 1 base, and 9 bases stayed unmatched. This CDR3 is 15 amino acids long. The CDR3 loop reads CASNPGTVGNTEAFF. In DNA, the CDR3 is TGTGCCAGTAACCCCGGGACAGTCGGGAACACTGAAGCTTTCTTT. Full variable domain (rest looked up from reference TRBV19 and TRBJ1-1): DGGITQSPKYLFRKEGQNVTLSCEQNLNHDAMYWYRQDPGQGLRLIYYSQIVNDFQKGDIAEGYSVSREKKESFPLTVTSAQKNPTAFYLCASNPGTVGNTEAFFGQGTRLTVV.

The chain has TRBV5-1 and TRBJ2-7; the match to TRBD2 covers 7 bases. Germline CDR1 is SGHRS and CDR2 is YFSETQ. The CDR3 consists of 15 residues. The ends lost 4 bases at V and 2 bases at J; junction bases unmatched: 9. For the CDR3, the DNA is TGCGCCAGCAGCCCCGAGGGAGGGCCCCCCTACGAGCAGTACTTC. Amino acid sequence: CASSPEGGPPYEQYF.

The rearrangement joins TRBV5-4 to TRBJ2-5; TRBD2 matches 7 bases. This CDR3 is built from 15 residues. Germline values: CDR1 SGHNT, CDR2 YYREEE (reference sequence). The trim removed 0 bases at V and 3 bases at J, leaving 5 bases unmatched. The CDR3 sequence: CASSLELAAKETQYF. The CDR3 bases are TGTGCCAGCAGCTTGGAGCTAGCGGCGAAAGAGACCCAGTACTTC.

The chain couples TRBV6-6 to TRBJ2-3; weak D call: TRBD2 (7 bases). This CDR3 has 15 amino acids. CDR1 is MNHNY and CDR2 is SVGAGI in the germline V gene (reference sequence). V dropped 4 bases and J dropped 2 bases, with 13 bases sitting between them. The CDR3 region has the DNA TGTGCCAGCAGTTCCTGGGGGGGCATCACAGATACGCAGTATTTT. This encodes CASSSWGGITDTQYF.

The V call is TRBV5-4, the J call TRBJ2-1, with D maybe TRBD1 (6 bases). This CDR3 is built from 14 residues. From germline, CDR1 is SGHNT and CDR2 YYREEE (reference sequence). V lost 0 bases to trimming and J lost 12 bases, with 16 bases between them. The CDR3 region is CASSLVTDPGVQFF. The CDR3, as DNA: TGTGCCAGCAGCTTGGTGACAGATCCAGGGGTGCAGTTCTTC.

With regard to this clone: Distinct nucleotide sequences in the sample also encode this CDR3. The rearrangement uses TRBV3-1 (or the pseudogene TRBV3-2) and TRBJ2-7; D is perhaps TRBD2 (6 bases). V lost 1 base and J 2 bases, leaving 6 bases between the germline ends. The length of the CDR3 is 13 residues. The germline V gene encodes CDR1 LGHDT and CDR2 YNNKEL (reference sequence). This CDR3 is CASSQGGTYEQYF. CDR3 DNA sequence: TGTGCCAGCAGCCAAGGCGGGACCTACGAGCAGTACTTC.

The genes are TRBV6-6 and TRBJ2-1, with unresolved D. Germline lookup yields CDR1 MNHNY and CDR2 SVGAGI (reference sequence). This CDR3 comprises 15 residues. V was pared by 7 bases and J by 0 bases, with 13 bases between. CDR3 DNA: TGTGCCAGCATTATAGATATGAGCTCCTACAATGAGCAGTTCTTC. It translates to CASIIDMSSYNEQFF.

The chain links TRBV9 to TRBJ2-5, with D maybe TRBD2 (5 bases). The CDR3 covers 11 residues. V shed 4 bases and J shed 4 bases, with 5 bases lying between them. Germline V gives CDR1 SGDLS, CDR2 YYNGEE. CDR3: CASSRGETQYF. The CDR3 bases are TGTGCCAGCAGCCGGGGAGAGACCCAGTACTTC.

V is TRBV27 and J is TRBJ1-6; D unresolved. The CDR3 has 13 amino acids. Deletions cut 4 bases from V and 8 bases from J, with 9 bases between. Germline V gene data show CDR1 as MNHEY and CDR2 as SMNVEV (reference sequence). The CDR3 sequence: CASSSGGYSPLHF. The CDR3 nucleotides read TGTGCCAGCAGTTCCGGAGGGTATTCACCCCTCCACTTT.

The V call is TRBV30, the J call TRBJ1-5; unclear D gene. The CDR3 is 13 amino acids. Germline CDR1 GTSNPN, CDR2 SVGIG (reference sequence). The V end lost 0 bases, the J end lost 5 bases, and 8 bases lay between the germline ends. This CDR3 reads CAWSVSYDQPQHF. CDR3 in DNA: TGTGCCTGGAGTGTGTCCTACGATCAGCCCCAGCATTTT.

The genes are TRBV3-1 (or the pseudogene TRBV3-2) and TRBJ2-1; no reliable D call. The length of the CDR3 is 17 residues. Per germline, CDR1 LGHDT and CDR2 YNNKEL (reference sequence). V lost 2 bases and J 0 bases, leaving 14 bases between the germline ends. The CDR3 reads CASSQPRPLASYNEQFF. The CDR3, as DNA: TGTGCCAGCAGCCAACCCCGTCCATTGGCCTCCTACAATGAGCAGTTCTTC.

The chain joins TRBV29-1 to TRBJ1-2, with D possibly TRBD1 on 6 matching bases. This CDR3 is 12 amino acids long. Germline V lookup: CDR1 SQVTM, CDR2 ANQGSEA. Trimming shortened V by 6 bases and J by 6 bases, and 14 bases separated the two germline ends. CDR3 loop: CSVYRDLDGYTF. CDR3 sequence (DNA): TGCAGCGTATACAGGGATCTGGATGGCTACACCTTC.

The V call is TRBV10-3, the J call TRBJ2-3; D uncertain. Germline CDR1 reads ENHRY; CDR2 reads SYGVKD. The CDR3 contains 12 residues. V gave up 4 bases and J gave up 3 bases, with 5 bases separating them. CDR3: CAISASTDTQYF. The CDR3 DNA follows: TGTGCCATCAGTGCTTCGACAGATACGCAGTATTTT.

The CDR3 protein is CASSQGRTGADTEAFF. CDR3 in DNA: TGCGCCAGCAGCCAAGGCAGAACGGGGGCGGACACTGAAGCTTTCTTT. This chain connects TRBV4-1 to TRBJ1-1, with D maybe TRBD1 (6 bases). The V gene lost 1 base and the J gene lost 3 bases, with 15 bases spanning the gap. The CDR3 has 16 amino acids. Germline CDR1 reads MGHRA; CDR2 reads YSYEKL.

The chain combines TRBV5-1 with TRBJ2-7; either TRBD1 or TRBD2 may fit D (5 bases each). V lost 3 bases and J lost 0, with 13 bases in between. The CDR3 length is 15 residues. Germline CDR1 is SGHRS and CDR2 is YFSETQ. The CDR3 reads CASSSVRGLSYEQYF. The CDR3 coding sequence is TGCGCCAGCAGCTCGGTGAGGGGCCTCTCCTACGAGCAGTACTTC.

CDR3 protein: CASSLAGYNEQFF. As DNA, the CDR3 is TGTGCCAGCAGCTTAGCAGGGTACAATGAGCAGTTCTTC. V and J are TRBV11-2 and TRBJ2-1, with D perhaps matching TRBD1 (5 bases). Trimming stripped 1 base from V and 4 bases from J, with 5 bases between. This CDR3 has 13 amino acids. Germline V CDR1 and CDR2: SGHAT, FQNNGV.

The V gene is TRBV7-3, the J gene TRBJ2-1; 8 bases fit TRBD1. The V and J ends lost 3 bases and 4 bases, in that order; junction bases with no gene match: 11. CDR1 is SGHTA and CDR2 is FQGTGA in the germline V gene. CDR3 size: 17 residues. CDR3 in DNA: TGTGCCAGCAGCTTTCAATCCGGGACAGGCCCATACAATGAGCAGTTCTTC. Protein: CASSFQSGTGPYNEQFF.

The V and J genes are TRBV7-8 and TRBJ1-1; D is ambiguous. The V and J ends lost 3 bases and 0 bases respectively, with 11 bases between them. CDR3 length equals 15 residues. In germline, CDR1 is SGHVS, CDR2 FQNEAQ. The CDR3 region is CASSFFGLMNTEAFF. The CDR3 nucleotides read TGTGCCAGCAGCTTTTTTGGGCTCATGAACACTGAAGCTTTCTTT. The full variable domain, completed using reference TRBV7-8 and TRBJ1-1, is GAGVSQSPRYKVAKRGQDVALRCDPISGHVSLFWYQQALGQGPEFLTYFQNEAQLDKSGLPSDRFFAERPEGSVSTLKIQRTQQEDSAVYLCASSFFGLMNTEAFFGQGTRLTVV.

The chain has TRBV5-1 and TRBJ1-1; TRBD1 might be the D (5 bases). Per germline, CDR1 SGHRS and CDR2 YFSETQ. Trimming left V 2 bases short and J 6 bases short, with 14 bases between. The length of the CDR3 is 14 residues. Written as DNA, the CDR3 is TGCGCCAGCAGCTTCCTCGGGGGGTCGGCTGAAGCTTTCTTT. Amino acids: CASSFLGGSAEAFF.

The chain carries TRBV11-2 and TRBJ2-5; TRBD2 matches 9 bases. This CDR3 spans 17 amino acids. With 11 bases clipped from V and 0 bases from J, the junction kept 16 bases outside the gene matches. Germline assignment: CDR1 SGHAT and CDR2 FQNNGV. CDR3 coding DNA: TGTGCCGCATTAGGAGGTGGGTTAGCGGGGGACCAAGAGACCCAGTACTTC. This encodes CAALGGGLAGDQETQYF.

This sequence joins TRBV10-2 and TRBJ1-6, with 9 bases matching TRBD1. The trim removed 9 bases at V and 8 bases at J, leaving 5 bases unmatched. The CDR3 length is 13 residues. Germline V gives CDR1 WSHSY, CDR2 SAAADI. The CDR3 sequence is CASSGQGYSPLHF. DNA of the CDR3: TGCGCCAGTTCGGGACAGGGCTATTCACCCCTCCACTTT.

For this clone: Germline is not matched at one junction end, which may reflect a read error. The chain carries TRBV5-1 and TRBJ1-2; 7 nucleotides match TRBD1. This CDR3 has 12 amino acids. Germline V gives CDR1 SGHRS, CDR2 YFSETQ. CDR3 residues: CVSSTGDYGYTF. CDR3 bases: TGCGTCAGCAGTACAGGGGACTATGGCTACACCTTC.

The chain employs TRBV13 and TRBJ1-3; no reliable D call. The germline V gene encodes CDR1 PRHDT and CDR2 FYEKMQ (reference sequence). This CDR3 has 12 amino acids. Trimming left V 3 bases short and J 3 bases short, with 3 bases between. The CDR3 spells CASSFYGNTIYF. CDR3 sequence (DNA): TGTGCCAGCAGCTTCTATGGAAACACCATATATTTT.

V gene TRBV11-2 combines with J gene TRBJ1-6; D is perhaps TRBD1 (6 bases). Germline V gives CDR1 SGHAT, CDR2 FQNNGV. V lost 2 bases, J lost 5 bases, and 10 bases lay in between. The CDR3 contains 15 residues. CDR3 coding DNA: TGTGCCAGCAGCTTAAGCGGGACAAATAATTCACCCCTCCACTTT. Protein product: CASSLSGTNNSPLHF.

The chain carries TRBV18 and TRBJ2-6; D is uncertain. V lost 2 bases and J 4 bases, leaving 15 bases between the germline ends. The CDR3 runs 17 residues. Germline CDR1 is KGHSH and CDR2 is LQKENI. CDR3 residues: CASSPYDIRSGANVLTF. CDR3 DNA: TGTGCCAGCTCACCATACGACATCCGATCCGGGGCCAACGTCCTGACTTTC.

The V and J genes are TRBV19 and TRBJ1-5; the D gene is possibly TRBD1 (5 bases). V dropped 6 bases and J dropped 0 bases, with 18 bases sitting between them. Germline V CDR1 and CDR2: LNHDA, SQIVND (reference sequence). The CDR3 totals 17 residues. This chain's CDR3 is CASRYGQGADSNQPQHF. CDR3 DNA sequence: TGTGCCAGTAGATATGGACAAGGGGCGGATAGCAATCAGCCCCAGCATTTT.

This chain joins TRBV4-2 and TRBJ1-2; TRBD1 agrees at 8 bases. Germline trimming cut 3 bases from V and 2 bases from J; bases unmatched to any gene: 23. Per germline, CDR1 LGHNA and CDR2 YNFKEQ. CDR3 length equals 21 residues. CDR3 sequence: CASSHRLTGTGPKGGNYGYTF. The CDR3 DNA follows: TGTGCCAGCAGCCACCGACTCACCGGGACAGGTCCAAAAGGAGGGAACTATGGCTACACCTTC.

The J gene is TRBJ1-1, the V gene TRBV10-3; 10 nucleotides line up with TRBD1. Germline V gene sequence: CDR1 ENHRY, CDR2 SYGVKD. The ends lost 3 bases at V and 6 bases at J; junction bases unmatched: 10. The CDR3 consists of 16 residues. CDR3 residues: CAISEGQGVFQSEAFF. Here the CDR3 DNA reads TGTGCCATCAGTGAAGGACAGGGGGTTTTTCAGTCTGAAGCTTTCTTT.

The V and J genes are TRBV28 and TRBJ2-5, with 8 bases fitting TRBD1. CDR3 size: 14 residues. The germline V gene encodes CDR1 MDHEN and CDR2 SYDVKM. The J segment lost 5 bases and the V segment lost 6 bases, leaving 8 bases of the junction unmatched. DNA of the CDR3: TGTGCCAGCAGCCATAGACAGGGGTCGGAGACCCAGTACTTC. Translation gives CASSHRQGSETQYF.

V usage is TRBV2 and J usage is TRBJ2-7, with D maybe TRBD2 (5 bases). In germline, CDR1 is SNHLY, CDR2 FYNNEI. The CDR3 is 13 amino acids. Trimming stripped 3 bases from V and 2 bases from J, with 8 bases between. CDR3 nucleotide sequence: TGTGCCAGCAGTGAGGACGGGACCTACGAGCAGTACTTC. It specifies CASSEDGTYEQYF. Combining the CDR3 with reference TRBV2 and TRBJ2-7 gives the whole variable domain EPEVTQTPSHQVTQMGQEVILRCVPISNHLYFYWYRQILGQKVEFLVSFYNNEISEKSEIFDDQFSVERPDGSNFTLKIRSTKLEDSAMYFCASSEDGTYEQYFGPGTRLTVT.